Below are 10 T cell receptor beta chains sequenced from a single sample in a study of T cell responses to AZD1222 COVID-19 vaccine. The assay was immunoSEQ multiplex PCR, and TCRdb's table has in-frame clones only and misses some. The repertoire holds 150,000 to 200,000 clones, with around nine tenths as singletons. The sample was peripheral blood, taken on day 0 of AZD1222 vaccination. These receptors were taken from an adult in good health.

The V gene is TRBV6-2 or TRBV6-3, the J gene TRBJ2-1; D is unclear. V shed 2 bases and J shed 8 bases, with 4 bases lying between them. The CDR3 totals 11 residues. The germline gives CDR1 MNHEY, CDR2 SVGEGT. CDR3 sequence: CASSYHDEQFF. In DNA form, the CDR3 reads TGTGCCAGCAGTTACCACGATGAGCAGTTCTTC.

The chain recombines TRBV9 with TRBJ1-2; no clear D. Germline lookup yields CDR1 SGDLS and CDR2 YYNGEE. This CDR3 comprises 13 residues. Deletions cut 4 bases from V and 3 bases from J, with 10 bases between. As DNA, the CDR3 is TGTGCCAGCAGCCCTCAATCCGACTATGGCTACACCTTC. This translates into CASSPQSDYGYTF.

The V gene is TRBV30, the J gene TRBJ1-5; D perhaps matches TRBD1 (6 bases). The CDR3 runs 13 residues. Trimming removed 2 bases at V and 3 bases at J, with 8 bases between. CDR1 is GTSNPN and CDR2 is SVGIG in the germline V gene (reference sequence). This CDR3 is CAWSRTDNQPQHF. The CDR3 DNA reads as TGTGCCTGGAGTAGGACAGACAATCAGCCCCAGCATTTT.

The genes are TRBV5-1 and TRBJ2-5, with 9 positions matching TRBD1. The V gene end was trimmed by 5 bases and the J gene end by 5 bases; junction bases not matched to a gene: 7. The CDR3 spans 14 residues. Germline V gene sequence: CDR1 SGHRS, CDR2 YFSETQ. The CDR3 reads CASSYDRGTETQYF. Here the CDR3 DNA reads TGCGCCAGCAGTTACGACAGGGGGACGGAGACCCAGTACTTC.

The chain recombines TRBV4-3 with TRBJ2-1, with TRBD1 as a possible D gene (6 bases). Germline-derived CDR1 and CDR2 are LGHNA and YSLEER. This CDR3 contains 15 residues. V gave up 1 base and J gave up 7 bases, with 14 bases separating them. The CDR3 DNA reads as TGCGCCAGCAGCCAAGTAGGGGGACGGGAAAATGAGCAGTTCTTC. It yields the protein CASSQVGGRENEQFF.

V and J are TRBV5-1 and TRBJ1-1; D may be TRBD1 (5 bases). V was pared by 3 bases and J by 4 bases, with 10 bases between. The CDR3 sequence is 13 residues long. CDR1 is SGHRS, CDR2 YFSETQ, per germline. The CDR3 bases are TGCGCCAGCAGCTGGGACCTGGGCACTGAAGCTTTCTTT. Its protein is CASSWDLGTEAFF.

The genes are TRBV19 and TRBJ2-7; TRBD2 matches 9 bases. V lost 6 bases and J lost 3; bases outside the gene matches: 9. The CDR3 contains 15 residues. Germline values: CDR1 LNHDA, CDR2 SQIVND (reference sequence). For the CDR3, the DNA is TGTGCCAGTAGAGCCCTCCTTAGCGGGGGCTACGAGCAGTACTTC. This codes for CASRALLSGGYEQYF. Variable domain in full (rest from reference TRBV19 and TRBJ2-7): DGGITQSPKYLFRKEGQNVTLSCEQNLNHDAMYWYRQDPGQGLRLIYYSQIVNDFQKGDIAEGYSVSREKKESFPLTVTSAQKNPTAFYLCASRALLSGGYEQYFGPGTRLTVT.

The rearrangement joins TRBV11-2 to TRBJ1-1, with TRBD1 matching 7 bases. Germline V lookup: CDR1 SGHAT, CDR2 FQNNGV. This CDR3 contains 14 residues. Trimming removed 5 bases from V and 4 bases from J; junction bases left unmatched: 7. CDR3 amino acids: CASSPRGLLTEAFF. CDR3 nucleotides: TGTGCCAGCAGCCCTAGGGGGCTCCTCACTGAAGCTTTCTTT.

This chain joins TRBV2 and TRBJ2-7; D may be TRBD2 (6 bases). The V and J ends lost 4 bases and 0 bases respectively, with 13 bases between them. The CDR3 covers 15 residues. Per the germline V gene, CDR1 is SNHLY and CDR2 is FYNNEI. CDR3: CASSGTGTASYEQYF. Here the CDR3 DNA reads TGTGCCAGCAGTGGAACCGGGACTGCCTCCTACGAGCAGTACTTC.

The chain couples TRBV29-1 to TRBJ2-7; D is possibly TRBD2 (5 bases). There are 12 residues in the CDR3. Trimming removed 2 bases from V and 5 bases from J, with 10 bases in between. Germline CDR1 and CDR2: SQVTM and ANQGSEA. CDR3 bases: TGCAGCGTTGAATCTCGGGGAGACGAGCAGTACTTC. It translates to CSVESRGDEQYF.